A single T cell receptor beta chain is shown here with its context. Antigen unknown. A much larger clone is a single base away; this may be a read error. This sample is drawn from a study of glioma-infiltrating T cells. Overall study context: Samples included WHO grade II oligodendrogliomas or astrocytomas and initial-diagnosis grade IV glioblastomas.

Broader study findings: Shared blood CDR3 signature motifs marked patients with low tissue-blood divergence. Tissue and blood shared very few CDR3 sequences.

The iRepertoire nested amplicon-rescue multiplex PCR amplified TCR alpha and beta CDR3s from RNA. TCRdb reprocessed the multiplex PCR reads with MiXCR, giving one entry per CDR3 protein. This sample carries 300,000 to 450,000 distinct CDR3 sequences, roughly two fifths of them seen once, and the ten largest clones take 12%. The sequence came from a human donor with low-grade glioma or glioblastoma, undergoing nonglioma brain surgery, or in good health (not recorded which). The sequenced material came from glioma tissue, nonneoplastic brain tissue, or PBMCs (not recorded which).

For the CDR3, the DNA is TGTGCCAGAAGTTTATCGAAACAGGCTCCATACTACGAGCAGTACTTC. Translation: CARSLSKQAPYYEQYF. The chain carries TRBV27 and TRBJ2-7, with D perhaps matching TRBD1 (5 bases). Germline values: CDR1 MNHEY, CDR2 SMNVEV (reference sequence). CDR3 size: 16 residues.